One and the same sample provided the 20 T cell receptor beta chains below, sequenced in a study of CD8 T cells in Susac syndrome. Random hexamers were used to reverse transcribe 0.5 to 1 ug of RNA. TCRdb recomputed calls from the immunoSEQ multiplex PCR reads with MiXCR, one row per CDR3 protein. The data hold tens of thousands of distinct CDR3 sequences, with 90% to 95% observed a single time. The sample comprised CD8+ T cells from PBMCs. The receptor set was obtained from a human donor with Susac syndrome.

V is TRBV7-8 and J is TRBJ2-5; D might be TRBD2 (6 bases). Trimming cost V 5 bases and J 5 bases, with 15 bases left between them. The length of the CDR3 is 14 residues. Per the germline V gene, CDR1 is SGHVS and CDR2 is FQNEAQ. CDR3 in amino acids: CASSPAGSGETQYF. The CDR3 coding sequence is TGTGCCAGCAGCCCGGCGGGGTCCGGGGAGACCCAGTACTTC.

This clonotype occurred once. The J gene is TRBJ1-4, the V gene TRBV27; the D gene is possibly TRBD1 (5 bases). Trimming removed 5 bases at V and 0 bases at J, with 16 bases between. CDR3 size: 17 residues. CDR1 is MNHEY, CDR2 SMNVEV, per germline (reference sequence). The CDR3 sequence is CASSRLGELATNEKLFF. The DNA of the CDR3 is TGTGCCAGCAGTCGATTGGGGGAACTCGCAACTAATGAAAAACTGTTTTTT.

The chain uses TRBV5-1 and TRBJ1-2, with a possible D match to TRBD1 (6 bases). Looked up from germline, CDR1 is SGHRS and CDR2 is YFSETQ. V was pared by 5 bases and J by 3 bases, with 14 bases between. The length of the CDR3 is 14 residues. CDR3 sequence (DNA): TGCGCCAGCAGGGTCTCAGGGGTAGACTATGGCTACACCTTC. Encoded protein: CASRVSGVDYGYTF.

This rearrangement joins TRBV20-1 to TRBJ2-6, with 7 bases lining up with TRBD2. The CDR3 is made up of 17 amino acids. Looked up from germline, CDR1 is DFQATT and CDR2 is SNEGSKA (reference sequence). The J segment lost 0 bases and the V segment lost 1 base, leaving 6 bases of the junction unmatched. CDR3 sequence reads: CSARVVAGGSGANVLTF. The CDR3, as DNA: TGCAGTGCTAGAGTCGTAGCGGGCGGCTCTGGGGCCAACGTCCTGACTTTC.

The V gene is TRBV27, the J gene TRBJ2-7; weak D call: TRBD2 (5 bases). Germline V gives CDR1 MNHEY, CDR2 SMNVEV (reference sequence). The CDR3 runs 15 residues. V lost 4 bases, J lost 3 bases, and 16 bases lay in between. CDR3 sequence reads: CASSSQLGGLYEQYF. DNA for the CDR3: TGTGCCAGCAGTTCCCAGCTGGGCGGACTCTACGAGCAGTACTTC.

The gene calls are TRBV12-5 and TRBJ2-7; 7 nucleotides align to TRBD1. The germline gives CDR1 LGHNT, CDR2 FRNRAP. Germline trimming cut 7 bases from V and 2 bases from J; bases unmatched to any gene: 5. CDR3 length: 13 residues. The CDR3 sequence is CASAMTGPYEQYF. In DNA, the CDR3 is TGTGCTAGTGCCATGACAGGGCCCTACGAGCAGTACTTC.

A word on this clonotype: The junction shows a germline mismatch at one end, possibly a read error. The J gene is TRBJ1-5, the V gene TRBV20-1; possibly TRBD1 for D (6 bases). CDR1 is DFQATT and CDR2 is SNEGSKA in the germline V gene (reference sequence). The CDR3 contains 15 residues. CDR3 region: CSAREWTASNHPQHF. CDR3 nucleotide sequence: TGCAGTGCTAGAGAATGGACAGCAAGCAATCACCCCCAGCATTTT.

The chain links TRBV3-1 to TRBJ2-7; TRBD1 matches 7 bases. CDR1 and CDR2 from the germline V gene are LGHDT and YNNKEL (reference sequence). This CDR3 is built from 15 residues. Trimming removed 1 base from V and 5 bases from J; junction bases left unmatched: 8. This CDR3 is CASSQAQGQPDEQYF. CDR3 in DNA: TGTGCCAGCAGCCAAGCTCAGGGACAGCCAGACGAGCAGTACTTC.

The chain joins TRBV30 to TRBJ2-1; D possibly corresponds to TRBD2 (6 bases). V dropped 0 bases and J dropped 5 bases, with 8 bases sitting between them. Germline V gene data show CDR1 as GTSNPN and CDR2 as SVGIG (reference sequence). The CDR3 is 13 residues long. The CDR3 is CAWSVLANNEQFF. The CDR3 nucleotides are TGTGCCTGGAGTGTGCTAGCGAACAATGAGCAGTTCTTC.

The chain employs TRBV27 and TRBJ1-5, with a possible D match to TRBD1 (5 bases). Germline V gene data show CDR1 as MNHEY and CDR2 as SMNVEV (reference sequence). The V end was cut by 6 bases, the J end by 1 base, with 25 bases between. The CDR3 covers 19 residues. CDR3 sequence (DNA): TGTGCCAGCAGAAGTTTGGGGGGTTTGGGCCAGACCAGCAATCAGCCCCAGCATTTT. Protein: CASRSLGGLGQTSNQPQHF.

This clonotype has only one observation. This rearrangement joins TRBV5-1 to TRBJ1-6; no reliable D call. The CDR3 contains 13 residues. In germline, CDR1 is SGHRS, CDR2 YFSETQ. V was shortened by 0 bases and J by 9 bases, with 7 bases between the two germline ends. The CDR3 coding sequence is TGCGCCAGCAGCTTGGATCCTGGTTCACCCCTCCACTTT. Protein: CASSLDPGSPLHF.

The chain recombines TRBV30 with TRBJ1-1; D is perhaps TRBD1 (6 bases). This CDR3 spans 15 amino acids. Germline V CDR1 and CDR2: GTSNPN, SVGIG (reference sequence). V was clipped by 1 base and J by 5 bases, with 17 bases between them. The CDR3 sequence: CAWSAPGHINTEAFF. The CDR3 bases are TGTGCCTGGAGTGCGCCGGGACATATAAATACTGAAGCTTTCTTT.

The V gene is TRBV2, the J gene TRBJ2-7, with D unresolved. The CDR3 loop spans 11 amino acids. V was shortened by 6 bases and J by 4 bases, with 7 bases between the two germline ends. Germline V CDR1 and CDR2: SNHLY, FYNNEI. This chain's CDR3 is CASRATYEQYF. The CDR3 DNA sequence: TGTGCCAGCAGAGCCACTTACGAGCAGTACTTC.

This chain uses TRBV19 with TRBJ1-5; 10 bases map to TRBD1. The CDR3 length is 18 residues. After removal of 0 bases from V and 3 bases from J, the junction contained 8 bases not matched to a gene. Germline V gene data show CDR1 as LNHDA and CDR2 as SQIVND (reference sequence). CDR3 region: CASSIDVTGTGVNQPQHF. The CDR3 region has the DNA TGTGCCAGTAGTATAGATGTTACCGGGACAGGGGTCAATCAGCCCCAGCATTTT.

This rearrangement joins TRBV5-1 to TRBJ1-6; TRBD1 is a possible D gene (5 bases). The CDR3 consists of 16 residues. V lost 3 bases and J 7 bases, leaving 17 bases between the germline ends. CDR1 and CDR2 from the germline V gene are SGHRS and YFSETQ. The CDR3, as DNA: TGCGCCAGCAGCTCCTCAGGCGGGGCGAGGAATTCACCCCTCCACTTT. It specifies CASSSSGGARNSPLHF.

Only a few counts were recorded for this clonotype. The chain employs TRBV4-3 and TRBJ2-7, with 9 nucleotides matching TRBD2. The CDR3 extends over 15 amino acids. Per the germline V gene, CDR1 is LGHNA and CDR2 is YSLEER. V dropped 1 base and J dropped 0; count of bases not matched to a gene: 1. CDR3 DNA sequence: TGCGCCAGCAGCCAAGGACTAGCGGCCTCCTACGAGCAGTACTTC. Protein: CASSQGLAASYEQYF.

The chain recombines TRBV7-8 with TRBJ2-1; 13 bases align to TRBD2. This CDR3 has 17 residues. Germline V gene lookup returns CDR1 SGHVS and CDR2 FQNEAQ. V lost 5 bases to trimming and J lost 7 bases; unmatched junction nucleotides: 11. CDR3 region: CASSPDGGLAGVNEQFF. CDR3 coding DNA: TGTGCCAGCAGCCCAGACGGAGGACTAGCGGGAGTGAATGAGCAGTTCTTC.

The chain carries TRBV28 and TRBJ2-7, with 11 bases that match TRBD2. Per germline, CDR1 MDHEN and CDR2 SYDVKM. V was clipped by 6 bases and J by 3 bases; unmatched bases: 7. The length of the CDR3 is 15 residues. The CDR3 loop is CASSPLAGGLYEQYF. Written as DNA, the CDR3 is TGTGCCAGCAGCCCTCTAGCGGGAGGCCTCTACGAGCAGTACTTC.

To note about this clonotype: An end of the junction does not agree with germline; a read error may underlie this. V and J are TRBV5-6 and TRBJ1-1; TRBD1 is a possible D gene (6 bases). This CDR3 has 14 residues. Germline-derived CDR1 and CDR2 are SGHDT and YYEEEE. The CDR3: CASSRDTRNAEAFF. CDR3 bases: TGTGCCAGCAGTAGGGACACCCGGAACGCTGAAGCTTTCTTT.

The rearrangement joins TRBV20-1 to TRBJ2-3; D perhaps matches TRBD2 (5 bases). CDR3 size: 16 residues. The V and J ends lost 0 bases and 3 bases respectively, with 16 bases between them. Germline assignment: CDR1 DFQATT and CDR2 SNEGSKA (reference sequence). The CDR3 DNA sequence: TGCAGTGCTAGAGATCGGCGGGTTCAAGTGACAGATACGCAGTATTTT. This translates into CSARDRRVQVTDTQYF.